This passage covers 10 T cell receptor beta chains from one sample sequenced in a study of cytomegalovirus exposure and HLA in healthy donors (dated by TCRdb to about 2017). Libraries were constructed by the immunoSEQ multiplex PCR assay. A mixture of 60 forward primers for TCR Vbeta segments and 13 reverse primers for TCR Jbeta segments was used in the multiplex PCR. TCRdb mirrors the immuneACCESS table, restricted to in-frame sequences. Some clones are absent from its copies; in checked studies, under half trace to an unresolved V gene, and the reason for the others is unknown. The record for this sample contains almost 35,000 clones. In total, the top ten clones hold approximately 2% of the sample. Sample: PBMCs. These receptors all come from a woman aged 35 to 49 in good health and CMV-seropositive.

This chain uses TRBV5-1 with TRBJ2-2; 12 nucleotides align to TRBD1. With 1 base clipped from V and 0 bases from J, the junction kept 4 bases outside the gene matches. CDR1 SGHRS and CDR2 YFSETQ come from the germline V gene. The CDR3 runs 18 residues. The CDR3 region is CASSLWGQGAANTGELFF. The CDR3 DNA sequence: TGCGCCAGCAGCTTGTGGGGACAGGGGGCAGCGAACACCGGGGAGCTGTTTTTT.

V usage is TRBV5-5 and J usage is TRBJ2-3; D perhaps matches TRBD2 (6 bases). Trimming left V 2 bases short and J 5 bases short, with 9 bases between. The germline V gene has CDR1 SGHKS and CDR2 YYEKEE (reference sequence). This CDR3 has 13 residues. This CDR3 reads CASSFTGEDTQYF. The CDR3 coding sequence is TGTGCCAGCAGCTTTACGGGGGAAGATACGCAGTATTTT.

The rearrangement uses TRBV28 and TRBJ1-1; 8 bases are a match to TRBD1. The CDR3 has 15 residues. Germline V gives CDR1 MDHEN, CDR2 SYDVKM. V was pared by 5 bases and J by 7 bases, with 12 bases of the junction left unmatched. As DNA, the CDR3 is TGTGCCAGCAGTAGTCAGGGGGCCCTAGCCCTTGAAGCTTTCTTT. Translated: CASSSQGALALEAFF.

This sequence joins TRBV7-3 and TRBJ2-5; D is perhaps TRBD1 (6 bases). The germline V and J ends were trimmed by 5 bases and 2 bases, with 9 bases remaining between them. This CDR3 region has 13 residues. In germline, CDR1 is SGHTA, CDR2 FQGTGA. For the CDR3, the DNA is TGTGCCAGCAGCCCACAGGGACAAGAGACCCAGTACTTC. The encoded protein is CASSPQGQETQYF.

Frequency places this clone as medium-sized. The chain recombines TRBV7-9 with TRBJ2-1, with 8 nucleotides matching TRBD1. CDR1 is SEHNR, CDR2 FQNEAQ, per germline (reference sequence). This CDR3 region has 15 residues. With V trimmed by 5 bases and J by 6 bases, 9 bases remained unmatched. The CDR3 DNA is TGTGCCAGCAGCGTCGGACAGGGCGGAATCAATGAGCAGTTCTTC. It is translated as CASSVGQGGINEQFF.

The rearrangement uses TRBV7-2 and TRBJ1-4; a weak D match, TRBD1 (5 bases). V was clipped by 1 base and J by 0 bases, with 9 bases between them. The CDR3 length is 16 residues. CDR1 is SGHTA and CDR2 is FQGNSA in the germline V gene. The CDR3 DNA reads TGTGCCAGCAGCTTAGGCCAGACAGCAACTAATGAAAAACTGTTTTTT. It specifies CASSLGQTATNEKLFF.

V and J are TRBV9 and TRBJ2-1; 10 positions match TRBD2. In germline, CDR1 is SGDLS, CDR2 YYNGEE. CDR3 size: 18 residues. The trim removed 0 bases at V and 1 base at J, leaving 7 bases unmatched. The CDR3 coding sequence is TGTGCCAGCAGCGTAGCTAGCGGGGGTTTTGTATCCTACAATGAGCAGTTCTTC. Encoded protein: CASSVASGGFVSYNEQFF. The full variable domain, in which reference TRBV9 and TRBJ2-1 provide the parts outside the CDR3, is DSGVTQTPKHLITATGQRVTLRCSPRSGDLSVYWYQQSLDQGLQFLIQYYNGEERAKGNILERFSAQQFPDLHSELNLSSLELGDSALYFCASSVASGGFVSYNEQFFGPGTRLTVL.

The rearrangement uses TRBV28 and TRBJ1-5; D is possibly TRBD1 (5 bases). The CDR3 is 15 residues long. Germline V CDR1 and CDR2: MDHEN, SYDVKM. V lost 6 bases and J lost 6, with 18 bases in between. The CDR3 region is CASSLDGQGGQPQHF. CDR3 in DNA: TGTGCCAGCAGCCTCGACGGGCAGGGTGGTCAGCCCCAGCATTTT.

V gene TRBV10-1 combines with J gene TRBJ2-1, with 11 nucleotides matching TRBD2. With V trimmed by 2 bases and J by 8 bases, 5 bases remained unmatched. In germline, CDR1 is WNHNN, CDR2 SYGVQD (reference sequence). This CDR3 region has 15 residues. CDR3 sequence: CASSEELAGVDEQFF. The DNA for the CDR3 is TGCGCCAGCAGTGAGGAACTAGCGGGGGTGGATGAGCAGTTCTTC.

This chain connects TRBV2 to TRBJ1-3; 8 nucleotides match TRBD1. Unmatched junction bases numbered 16, after V lost 3 bases and J lost 0 bases. The CDR3 covers 20 residues. CDR1 and CDR2 (germline): SNHLY, FYNNEI. CDR3 coding DNA: TGTGCCAGCAGTGAGGCCCCTCTCGGACAGGGCACCCGCTCTGGAAACACCATATATTTT. This translates into CASSEAPLGQGTRSGNTIYF.